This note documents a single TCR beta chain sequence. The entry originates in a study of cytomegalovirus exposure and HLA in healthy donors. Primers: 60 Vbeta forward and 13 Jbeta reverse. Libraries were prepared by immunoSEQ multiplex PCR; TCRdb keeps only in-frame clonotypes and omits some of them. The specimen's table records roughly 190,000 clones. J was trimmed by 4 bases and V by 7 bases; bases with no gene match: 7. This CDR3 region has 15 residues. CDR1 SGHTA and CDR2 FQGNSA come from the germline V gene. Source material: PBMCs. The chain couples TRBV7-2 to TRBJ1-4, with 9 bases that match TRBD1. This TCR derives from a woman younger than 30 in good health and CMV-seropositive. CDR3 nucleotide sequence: TGTGCCAGCACCCCACCGGGACAGGGTAATGAAAAACTGTTTTTT. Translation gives CASTPPGQGNEKLFF.